These T cell receptor beta chains were read from a single sample in a study of tumor and adjacent non-tumor tissue in lung cancer. TCRdb fed the multiplex PCR reads into MiXCR, producing one record per CDR3 protein. The repertoire consists of 60,000 to 90,000 distinct CDR3 sequences, with around 70% occurring once and the leading ten covering 28%. The specimen sequenced was distant non-tumor lung tissue. The receptors here all came from a woman aged 50 to 60 with non-small cell lung cancer. Each CDR3 is given with its conserved first and last residue. The D gene is left open where the match is weak. Expanded clones get a size class; other rows say once, few or many, or leave the size out.

v_call	clone_size	j_call	d_call	cdr3_nt	cdr3_aa
TRBV28	-	TRBJ1-5	-	TGTGCCAGCACTCACGGAGGTGGTAATCAGCCCCAGCATTTT	CASTHGGGNQPQHF
TRBV29-1	-	TRBJ2-7	-	TGCAGCGTTGGAAATGTCGGCGGACAGTCCTCCTACGAGCAGTATTTC	CSVGNVGGQSSYEQYF
TRBV5-1	-	TRBJ2-5	-	TGCGCCAACAGCTTCGGCCAAGGAGAGACCCAGTACTTC	CANSFGQGETQYF
TRBV13	-	TRBJ2-1	-	TGTGTCAGCAGCTTAGAGGGGTTCGCTGAGCAGTTCTTT	CVSSLEGFAEQFF
TRBV6-2/TRBV6-3	-	TRBJ2-7	-	TGTGCCAGAAACCCTTCCGGGGTTACCTACGAGCAGTACTTC	CARNPSGVTYEQYF
TRBV12-3/TRBV12-4	once	TRBJ1-2	-	TGTGCCACCAGCTCCAGGGGAGACTACACCTTC	CATSSRGDYTF
TRBV24-1	many	TRBJ2-5	-	TGTGCCACCAGTGACCTAGCCGGGCCCCTGGCTGGGGAGACCCAGTACTTC	CATSDLAGPLAGETQYF
TRBV7-9	-	TRBJ2-7	TRBD2	TGTGCCAGCAGCTCCGGGACTACCCTATACGAGCAGTACTTC	CASSSGTTLYEQYF
TRBV20-1	many	TRBJ2-7	-	TGCAGTGCTGCAGAGTCCTACGAGCAGTACTTC	CSAAESYEQYF
TRBV20-1	many	TRBJ1-1	TRBD1	TGCAGTGCCTCGTCCGGGACAGGTCGTAGGAATGCTTTCTTT	CSASSGTGRRNAFF
TRBV12-3/TRBV12-4	-	TRBJ1-3	TRBD1	TGTGCTAGCCCAACCGGACAGGCAGGAAACATCATATATTTT	CASPTGQAGNIIYF
TRBV20-1	-	TRBJ2-2	TRBD1	TGCAGAGCTGACAGGGGGGATAACACCCGGGAGCTGTTTTTT	CRADRGDNTRELFF
TRBV6-1	many	TRBJ1-5	-	TGTGCCAGCAGTGAAATGGGGTTAGGATCTCAGCCCCAGCATTTT	CASSEMGLGSQPQHF
TRBV5-6	-	TRBJ1-5	-	TGTACCAGCAGCTTGGCCGGTCTCAATCAGTCCCAGCATTTT	CTSSLAGLNQSQHF
TRBV5-4	-	TRBJ2-3	-	TGTGCCATCAGCTTAAAGATTGCCGGTACGCAGTATTTT	CAISLKIAGTQYF
TRBV20-1	-	TRBJ2-5	-	TGCAGTGCAATACTCGAACGAAGGGAGACCCTGTACTTC	CSAILERRETLYF
TRBV20-1	-	TRBJ2-7	-	TGCAGTGCTAGAGGACGGCGGGGATACGAGCAGTGCTTC	CSARGRRGYEQCF
TRBV20-1	-	TRBJ2-5	TRBD1	TGCAGTCCTAGAAGGACAGGGCAAGAGACCCATTACTTC	CSPRRTGQETHYF
TRBV28	-	TRBJ2-7	-	TGTGCCAGCAGTTTCCCGGGGGATCTCTACGAGCAGTACTTC	CASSFPGDLYEQYF
TRBV6-2/TRBV6-3	many	TRBJ2-4	-	TGTGCCAGCAGTTACTCTAGTCCGAACATTCAGTACTTC	CASSYSSPNIQYF
TRBV6-5	once	TRBJ1-6	-	TGTGCCAGCAAGGGGGTCCGGTTCCGTCCACCCCTCCACTTT	CASKGVRFRPPLHF
TRBV29-1	many	TRBJ2-1	TRBD2	TGCAGCGTTTCTAGCGGGACCGGGGGCAATGAGCAGTTCTTC	CSVSSGTGGNEQFF
TRBV20-1	-	TRBJ2-1	TRBD2	TGCAGTGCCAGACTAGCGGGGTACTCCTACAATGAACAGTTCTTC	CSARLAGYSYNEQFF
TRBV11-2	-	TRBJ2-3	-	TGTGCCAGCAACGGAGGGGGCGCAGTTACGCATTATTTT	CASNGGGAVTHYF
TRBV6-5	-	TRBJ2-7	TRBD2	TGTGCCGGCAGTTCACTAGCGGGAGTGGACGAGCAGTACTTC	CAGSSLAGVDEQYF
TRBV12-3/TRBV12-4	once	TRBJ2-1	TRBD2	TGTGCCAGCACCTTCTCTAGCGGGCACTCCAATGAGCAGTTCTTC	CASTFSSGHSNEQFF
TRBV6-1	once	TRBJ2-1	-	TGTGCCAGCAGCGAAGATGGCGCACCGAGCAATGAGCAGTTCTTC	CASSEDGAPSNEQFF
TRBV20-1	-	TRBJ2-3	TRBD1	TGCAGTGCTATCGGACAGGCACAGGATATGCAGTATTTT	CSAIGQAQDMQYF
TRBV11-2	-	TRBJ2-1	TRBD2	TGTGGCAGCACCGCAGGACTAGCGGTCTACAATGAGCAGTTCTTC	CGSTAGLAVYNEQFF
TRBV11-2	-	TRBJ2-7	TRBD2	TGTGCTAGCAGCCCTTGGGCTAGCGGTTACTACGTGCAGTACTTC	CASSPWASGYYVQYF
TRBV6-2/TRBV6-3	-	TRBJ1-1	-	TGTGCCAGCAGCGGTGTCGGGGGCGGGTACACTGAAGCTTTCTTT	CASSGVGGGYTEAFF
TRBV5-1	-	TRBJ2-1	-	TGCGCCCGCAGCTTGTGGAGAGCAGGGCACAATGAGCAGTTCTTC	CARSLWRAGHNEQFF
TRBV11-3	-	TRBJ1-1	-	TGTGCCAGCGCACTAGAGGCGAACACTAAAGCTTTCTTT	CASALEANTKAFF
TRBV20-1	large	TRBJ2-2	TRBD1	TGCAGTGCTAGATCCTCGACAGGGAGCACCGGGGAGCTGTTTTTT	CSARSSTGSTGELFF
TRBV6-5	-	TRBJ2-7	TRBD2	TGTGCCAGCAGTTCCGCTACCGGGACTAGCTGGAGTCGCTTGCAGTACTTC	CASSSATGTSWSRLQYF
TRBV20-1	many	TRBJ2-1	TRBD2	TGCTCCATTAAGACTAGCGGGTTCGACAATGAGCAGTTCTTC	CSIKTSGFDNEQFF
TRBV12-3/TRBV12-4	-	TRBJ2-3	-	TGTGCTAGCAGTTTTGAGACACTAAGCACAGATACGCAGTATTTC	CASSFETLSTDTQYF
TRBV11-2	-	TRBJ2-3	TRBD2	TGTAGCAGCAGCTTAGATGGTAGCGGGGGGAGCACAGATACGCAGTATTTT	CSSSLDGSGGSTDTQYF
TRBV28	-	TRBJ1-3	-	TGTGCCAGCAGCACATGGGACGACTCTGGAAACACCATATATTTT	CASSTWDDSGNTIYF
TRBV11-2	many	TRBJ2-7	TRBD2	TGTGCCAGCAAGCCTTGGGCTAGCGGTCCCTACGAGCAGTACTTC	CASKPWASGPYEQYF
TRBV7-2	few	TRBJ2-7	-	TGTGCCAGCAGCTCTCGGTATAAGGCGGGGGCGGGCTCCTACGAGCAGTACTTC	CASSSRYKAGAGSYEQYF
TRBV20-1	-	TRBJ2-1	-	TGCTGTGCTAGCCCCGACAACTCCTACAATGAGCAGTTCTTC	CCASPDNSYNEQFF
TRBV14	-	TRBJ2-1	TRBD2	TGTGCCAGCAGCCAAGATCGGGTAGCGGGAAGGGATGAGCAGTTCTTC	CASSQDRVAGRDEQFF
TRBV28	once	TRBJ2-1	-	TGTGCCAGCAATTTTACTCATTTGAGGCCCCGGAGGTACAATGAGCAGTTCTTC	CASNFTHLRPRRYNEQFF
TRBV4-1	once	TRBJ2-5	-	TGCGCCAGCAGCCAAGGTGGCAGGGGAGAGGAAAGTGAGAGCCAGTACTTC	CASSQGGRGEESESQYF
TRBV18	-	TRBJ2-2	TRBD2	TGTGCCAGCTCACCAGACCCCCCAGCGGGAGGCCCGAACACCGGGGAGCTGTTCTTT	CASSPDPPAGGPNTGELFF
TRBV28	-	TRBJ1-4	-	TGTGCCAGTAGTACACGGGGAAAACTGTTTTTT	CASSTRGKLFF
TRBV6-1	-	TRBJ2-4	-	TGTGCCAGCAGTGAAGGGTCTGGACGGATAAACACTCAATACTTC	CASSEGSGRINTQYF
TRBV20-1	many	TRBJ1-5	-	TGCAGTGCTAGTGGAGACGGAAGCAATCAGCCCCAGCATTTT	CSASGDGSNQPQHF
TRBV20-1	-	TRBJ2-5	TRBD2	TGCAGTGCTGGTACCGGGAGGTCCTTAGAAACCCAGTACTTC	CSAGTGRSLETQYF
TRBV7-9	-	TRBJ1-2	-	TGTGCCAGCAGCTTCTGGGGGGAAGATGGCTACACCTTC	CASSFWGEDGYTF
TRBV4-2	many	TRBJ2-4	TRBD1	TGTGCCAGCAGCCATTGGGGACAGACAAACATTCAGTACTTC	CASSHWGQTNIQYF
TRBV20-1	-	TRBJ2-7	TRBD2	TGCAGTGTCCCCCCCCGCGGGAGGGCCACAGATGAGCAGTACTTC	CSVPPRGRATDEQYF